These T cell receptor beta chains were read from a single sample in a study of cytomegalovirus exposure and HLA in healthy donors. Assay: immunoSEQ multiplex PCR; the TCRdb copy retains only in-frame clones and omits some. The data hold some 200,000 clones, with 70% observed a single time. Sequencing used PBMCs. The receptors shown here come from a man aged 40-49 years in good health and CMV-seropositive. Each CDR3 is given with its conserved first and last residue. Fields, in order: J gene, clone size, V gene, D gene, CDR3 DNA, CDR3 protein. The D gene is left open where the match is weak. Rows give clone size only sometimes, using once, few, many, or a class for an expanded clone.

TRBJ2-7 few TRBV27 . TGTGCCAGCAGTTTGGGCAGGACCTACGAGCAGTACTTC CASSLGRTYEQYF
TRBJ1-1 . TRBV7-9 TRBD1 TGTGCCAGCAGCTTAGTCGGGACAGGGGGTACTGAAGCTTTCTTT CASSLVGTGGTEAFF
TRBJ1-4 . TRBV5-1 TRBD1 TGCGCCAGCAGCACAGGGGGCGCGGGTGAAAAACTGTTTTTT CASSTGGAGEKLFF
TRBJ2-7 once TRBV5-4 TRBD2 TGTGCCAGCAGCCCCGGGGGGGGTGTAATTAACGAGCAGTACTTC CASSPGGGVINEQYF
TRBJ2-2 . TRBV9 TRBD1 TGTGCCAGCAATGGAGGGACAGGGGTGAGCACCGGGGAGCTGTTTTTT CASNGGTGVSTGELFF
TRBJ2-7 few TRBV7-6 . TGTGCCAGCAGCTTAAGCGAGGGCGACGAGCAGTACTTC CASSLSEGDEQYF
TRBJ2-7 once TRBV5-1 . TGCGCCAGCAGCTTGGCTGGAGACCTCTCCTACGAGCAGTACTTC CASSLAGDLSYEQYF
TRBJ2-2 . TRBV6-6 TRBD2 TGTGCCAGCGGAACTAGCGGGGGGGCCACCGGGGAGCTGTTTTTT CASGTSGGATGELFF
TRBJ2-1 . TRBV5-1 TRBD2 TGCGCCAGCAGCACCCGACTAGCGGGGGGCTCCTACAATGAGCAGTTCTTC CASSTRLAGGSYNEQFF
TRBJ2-7 few TRBV10-1 . TGCGCCAGCAGCCTTACAGGGATGGGAGTGTACTTC CASSLTGMGVYF
TRBJ1-1 . TRBV4-3 . TGCGCCAGCAGCCAATTGGGAGCCAGCCGCACTGAAGCTTTCTTT CASSQLGASRTEAFF
TRBJ2-5 . TRBV5-1 TRBD2 TGCGCCAGCGGACCGGGGGGGCCAGAGACCCAGTACTTC CASGPGGPETQYF
TRBJ2-1 . TRBV28 TRBD2 TGTGCCAGCAGTCCGGGGGGGCCTCAGTTCTTC CASSPGGPQFF
TRBJ1-2 once TRBV5-6 TRBD1 TGTGCCAGCAGCCAGACAGGGGGCGCGAGCTATGGCTACACCTTC CASSQTGGASYGYTF
TRBJ1-2 . TRBV6-5 TRBD1 TGTGCCAGCAGTTACCGAGGGACAGGGGGCGACTATGGCTACACCTTC CASSYRGTGGDYGYTF
TRBJ2-7 . TRBV13 TRBD2 TGTGCCAGCTACCGCCGGGGGGAGGGTGGCGAGCAGTACTTC CASYRRGEGGEQYF
TRBJ1-2 . TRBV4-1 . TGCGCCAGCAGCCAAGATGTTACAGGGCGCGTCTTC CASSQDVTGRVF
TRBJ1-4 . TRBV4-2 . TGTGCCAGCAGCCAAGAGGCCCAGGCAACTAATGAAAAACTGTTTTTT CASSQEAQATNEKLFF
TRBJ1-3 few TRBV7-9 . TGTGCCAGCAGCTCGGGAAGGGAGGGCTTGGCGGCCGGAAACACCATATATTTT CASSSGREGLAAGNTIYF
TRBJ1-5 . TRBV28 TRBD1 TGTGCCAGCAGCCCCGGAGGGACAGGGGATAATCAGCCCCAGCATTTT CASSPGGTGDNQPQHF
TRBJ2-3 . TRBV7-2 . TGTGCCAGCAGCTTTTCAGGGGGCACAGATACGCAGTATTTT CASSFSGGTDTQYF
TRBJ2-7 . TRBV4-1 TRBD1 TGCGCCAGCAGCCAAAGACAGGGTACAGCCTACGAGCAGTACTTC CASSQRQGTAYEQYF
TRBJ1-4 . TRBV19 . TGTGCCACGGCACCGGGACTAGGCGAAAAACTGTTTTTT CATAPGLGEKLFF
TRBJ1-1 . TRBV5-1 . TGCGCCAGCAGCTCCAGTAACACTGAAGCTTTCTTT CASSSSNTEAFF
TRBJ1-1 . TRBV12-5 . TGTGCTAGTGGTTCCATCTCAGGGCTCAACTTGAACACTGAAGCTTTCTTT CASGSISGLNLNTEAFF
TRBJ2-4 . TRBV4-3 . TGCGCCAGCAGCCAGGGAGGTGGGGGGAACATTCAGTACTTC CASSQGGGGNIQYF
TRBJ2-7 . TRBV6-5 . TGTGCCAGCAGTTTCCAAGCGGGCTTATACGAGCAGTACTTC CASSFQAGLYEQYF
TRBJ2-3 . TRBV5-6 . TGTGCCAGCCTACGGAGAACCAGTTACACAGATACGCAGTATTTT CASLRRTSYTDTQYF
TRBJ2-2 . TRBV10-3 . TGTGCCATCAGCGCCACCGGTCCCGGGGGCGGGGAGCTGTTTTTT CAISATGPGGGELFF
TRBJ1-1 . TRBV2 TRBD1 TGTGCCAGCGTTTACAGGGGGATGAACACTGAAGCTTTCTTT CASVYRGMNTEAFF
TRBJ1-1 . TRBV5-8 . TGTGCCAGCAGCCCTCGACAGGCCCCCTCGGGCACTGAAGCTTTCTTT CASSPRQAPSGTEAFF
TRBJ1-1 . TRBV28 . TGTGCCAGCAACCCTGGGGGGGCCACTGAAGCTTTCTTT CASNPGGATEAFF
TRBJ2-3 . TRBV27 . TGTGCCAGCAGTTTTCCGGAGGGTACGCAGTATTTT CASSFPEGTQYF
TRBJ2-3 . TRBV6-5 . TGTGCCAGCAGTGTTACCCCCCAGGATACGCAGTATTTT CASSVTPQDTQYF
TRBJ2-1 . TRBV15 TRBD1 TGTGCCACCAGCAGGGGGACAGGGGGTCTGTATGAGCAGTTCTTC CATSRGTGGLYEQFF
TRBJ1-2 . TRBV5-8 . TGTGCCAGCAGCCCCCCTACAGGGAACTCTGGCTACACCTTC CASSPPTGNSGYTF
TRBJ1-6 . TRBV7-3 . TGTGCCAGCAGCTTAGTCGGGGGGAATTCACCCCTCCACTTT CASSLVGGNSPLHF
TRBJ1-5 . TRBV7-8 . TGTGCCAGCAGCTTGGGCACCAATCAGCCCCAGCATTTT CASSLGTNQPQHF
TRBJ2-2 . TRBV11-1 TRBD1 TGTGCCAGCACGGCCCGGGACAGATTTACCGGGGAGCTGTTTTTT CASTARDRFTGELFF
TRBJ1-6 . TRBV27 . TGTGCCAGCAGTTTACAGACCTATAATTCACCCCTCCACTTT CASSLQTYNSPLHF
TRBJ2-1 few TRBV20-1 . TGCAGTGCTAACGTGGGCGATGAGCAGTTCTTC CSANVGDEQFF
TRBJ2-7 . TRBV9 TRBD1 TGTGCCAGCAGCCAAGGGACAGGTTCGAGGGAGCAGTACTTC CASSQGTGSREQYF
TRBJ2-7 few TRBV21-1 . TGTGCCAGCAGCAGGACAGGGGGCTCCTACGAGCAGTACTTC CASSRTGGSYEQYF
TRBJ1-3 . TRBV28 . TGTGCCAGCACCCGAGAGGAGATTTTCTCTGGAAACACCATATATTTT CASTREEIFSGNTIYF
TRBJ2-7 few TRBV28 . TGTGCCAGCAGTCCACTCTTCTCCTACGAGCAGTACTTC CASSPLFSYEQYF
TRBJ2-7 . TRBV9 TRBD1 TGTGCCAGCAGCGTAGGGGGACAGAGCTCCTACGAGCAGTACTTC CASSVGGQSSYEQYF
TRBJ1-2 . TRBV6-5 TRBD1 TGTGCCAGCAATTCACTGGACAGGGGTAAAGGCTACACCTTC CASNSLDRGKGYTF
TRBJ2-5 . TRBV6-1 . TGTGCCAGCAGTGCCGAAGAGACCCAGTACTTC CASSAEETQYF
TRBJ1-5 . TRBV2 . TGTGCCAGCAAGAAACAGAACAATCAGCCCCAGCATTTT CASKKQNNQPQHF
TRBJ2-1 few TRBV27 . TGTGCCAGCAGTTTTGGTAGGAGTGAGCAGTTCTTC CASSFGRSEQFF
TRBJ1-1 . TRBV11-1 . TGTGCCAGCAGTTATAACACGAACACTGAAGCTTTCTTT CASSYNTNTEAFF
TRBJ2-7 . TRBV9 TRBD2 TGTGCCGGTAGTCCGGGACTAGCGGGTTTCTGTAGCTCCTACGAGCAGTACTTC CAGSPGLAGFCSSYEQYF
TRBJ1-1 . TRBV5-1 . TGCGCCAGCAGCTTAAGTTCGGGTGTGAACACTGAAGCTTTCTTT CASSLSSGVNTEAFF
TRBJ2-1 . TRBV25-1 . TGTGCCAGCAGTGAAGTTATAGCGGCGGGTAATGAGCAGTTCTTC CASSEVIAAGNEQFF
TRBJ2-2 . TRBV11-3 TRBD2 TGTGCCAGCAGCTTCGGTGCTTGGGGGGGGACCGGGGAGCTGTTTTTT CASSFGAWGGTGELFF
TRBJ1-1 . TRBV7-9 TRBD1 TGTGCCAGCAGCTACAGACAGGGGGCAGGGCCCACTGAAGCTTTCTTT CASSYRQGAGPTEAFF
TRBJ1-2 . TRBV7-9 . TGTGCCAGCAGCCCTAGCGAGTCCTTCTATGGCTACACCTTC CASSPSESFYGYTF